This T cell receptor beta chain was observed in a study of cytomegalovirus exposure and HLA in healthy donors. Study details: As released early, the data held 85 million to 95 million unique TCRs from HLA-typed donors.

Study observations and caveats: Cytomegalovirus association was listed for about 180 TCR beta chains.

The CDR3 runs 16 residues. Trimming cost V 7 bases and J 1 base, with 19 bases left between them. The V gene's germline CDR1 is SNHLY and CDR2 FYNNEI. A remark on this clone: The antigen remains undetermined.

The study ran its PCR with 60 Vbeta and 13 Jbeta primers. Source study methods: Later analysis identified roughly 82 million unique TCR beta chains, about 12 million shared. Sequencing was performed with immunoSEQ multiplex PCR; in TCRdb, only in-frame clones are kept and a portion is missing. Clonal size and the V and J genes are those of that table, whereas D and trimming came from the DNA. The table shows 110,000 to 150,000 clones, with around 9.6% occurring only once. This sequence originates from a male donor in good health and CMV-seronegative. The chain combines TRBV2 with TRBJ1-2; D is perhaps TRBD1 (6 bases). Sequenced: PBMCs. CDR3 region: CASTQKGEGINYGYTF. The CDR3 DNA sequence: TGTGCCAGCACCCAAAAGGGGGAGGGGATTAACTATGGCTACACCTTC.